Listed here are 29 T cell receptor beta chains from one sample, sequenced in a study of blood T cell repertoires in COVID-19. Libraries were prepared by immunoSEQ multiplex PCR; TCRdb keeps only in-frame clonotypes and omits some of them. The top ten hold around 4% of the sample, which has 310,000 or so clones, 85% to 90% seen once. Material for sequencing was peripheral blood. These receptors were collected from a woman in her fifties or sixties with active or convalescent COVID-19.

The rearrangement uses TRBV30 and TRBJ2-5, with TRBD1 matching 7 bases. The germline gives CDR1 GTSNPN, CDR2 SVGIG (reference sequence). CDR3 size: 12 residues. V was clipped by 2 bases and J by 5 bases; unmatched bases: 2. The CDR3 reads CAWSLTGETQYF. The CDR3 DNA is TGTGCCTGGAGTTTGACAGGGGAGACCCAGTACTTC. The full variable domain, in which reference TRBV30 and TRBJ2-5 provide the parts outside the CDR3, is SQTIHQWPATLVQPVGSPLSLECTVEGTSNPNLYWYRQAAGRGLQLLFYSVGIGQISSEVPQNLSASRPQDRQFILSSKKLLLSDSGFYLCAWSLTGETQYFGPGTRLLVL.

The CDR3 region has the DNA TGTGCCAGCGGAGTAGATAGCAATCAGCCCCAGCATTTT. It translates to CASGVDSNQPQHF. The chain has TRBV2 and TRBJ1-5; D ambiguous. The germline V gene encodes CDR1 SNHLY and CDR2 FYNNEI. CDR3 length: 13 amino acids. V was shortened by 8 bases and J by 0 bases, with 8 bases between the two germline ends. Full variable domain (outside the CDR3, taken from reference TRBV2 and TRBJ1-5): EPEVTQTPSHQVTQMGQEVILRCVPISNHLYFYWYRQILGQKVEFLVSFYNNEISEKSEIFDDQFSVERPDGSNFTLKIRSTKLEDSAMYFCASGVDSNQPQHFGDGTRLSIL.

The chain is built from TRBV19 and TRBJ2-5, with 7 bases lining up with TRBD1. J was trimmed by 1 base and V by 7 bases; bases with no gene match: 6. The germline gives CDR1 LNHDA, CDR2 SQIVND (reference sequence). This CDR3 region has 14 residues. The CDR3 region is CASKDRAGQETQYF. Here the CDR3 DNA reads TGTGCCAGTAAAGACAGGGCCGGCCAAGAGACCCAGTACTTC.

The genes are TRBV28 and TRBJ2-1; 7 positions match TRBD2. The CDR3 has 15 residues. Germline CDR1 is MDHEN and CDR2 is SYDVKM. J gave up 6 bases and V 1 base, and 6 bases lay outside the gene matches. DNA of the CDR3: TGTGCCAGCAGTTTATTAGGTGGGAGGGCCAATGAGCAGTTCTTC. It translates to CASSLLGGRANEQFF.

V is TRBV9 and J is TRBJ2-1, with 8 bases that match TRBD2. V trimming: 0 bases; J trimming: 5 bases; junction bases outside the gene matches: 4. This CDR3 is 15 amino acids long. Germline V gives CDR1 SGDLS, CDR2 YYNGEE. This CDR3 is CASSVGTGGNNEQFF. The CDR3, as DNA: TGTGCCAGCAGCGTAGGAACGGGGGGGAACAATGAGCAGTTCTTC.

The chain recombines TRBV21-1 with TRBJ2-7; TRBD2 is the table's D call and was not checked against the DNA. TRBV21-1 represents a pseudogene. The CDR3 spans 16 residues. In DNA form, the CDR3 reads TGTGCCAGCAGCAAAGTACTAGCGGCATTTCCCGGCGAGCAGTACTTC. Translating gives CASSKVLAAFPGEQYF.

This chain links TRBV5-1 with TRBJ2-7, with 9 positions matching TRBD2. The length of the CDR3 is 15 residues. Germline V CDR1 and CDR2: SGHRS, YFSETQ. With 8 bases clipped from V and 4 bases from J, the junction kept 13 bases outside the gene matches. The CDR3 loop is CASSSSLAGRYEQYF. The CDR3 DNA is TGCGCCAGTAGCAGCTCCCTAGCGGGAAGGTACGAGCAGTACTTC. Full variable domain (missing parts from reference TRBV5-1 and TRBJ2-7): KAGVTQTPRYLIKTRGQQVTLSCSPISGHRSVSWYQQTPGQGLQFLFEYFSETQRNKGNFPGRFSGRQFSNSRSEMNVSTLELGDSALYLCASSSSLAGRYEQYFGPGTRLTVT.

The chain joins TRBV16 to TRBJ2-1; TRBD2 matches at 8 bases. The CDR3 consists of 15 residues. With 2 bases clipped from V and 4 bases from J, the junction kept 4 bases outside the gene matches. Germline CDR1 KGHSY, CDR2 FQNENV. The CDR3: CASSQPGGPYNEQFF. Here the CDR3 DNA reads TGTGCCAGCAGCCAACCGGGAGGGCCTTACAATGAGCAGTTCTTC.

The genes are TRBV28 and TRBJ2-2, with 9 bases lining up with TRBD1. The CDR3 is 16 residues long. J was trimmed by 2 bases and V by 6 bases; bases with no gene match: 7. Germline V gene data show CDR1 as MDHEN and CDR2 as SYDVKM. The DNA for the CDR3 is TGTGCCAGCAGGACTGTGACAGGGGGAAACACCGGGGAGCTGTTTTTT. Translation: CASRTVTGGNTGELFF.

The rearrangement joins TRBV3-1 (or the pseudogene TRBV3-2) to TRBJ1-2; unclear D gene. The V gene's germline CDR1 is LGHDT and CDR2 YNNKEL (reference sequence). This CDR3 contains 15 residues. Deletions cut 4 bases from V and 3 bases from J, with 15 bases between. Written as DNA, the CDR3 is TGTGCCAGCAGCCCGCTGTTCGAGGGTCACTATGGCTACACCTTC. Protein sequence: CASSPLFEGHYGYTF.

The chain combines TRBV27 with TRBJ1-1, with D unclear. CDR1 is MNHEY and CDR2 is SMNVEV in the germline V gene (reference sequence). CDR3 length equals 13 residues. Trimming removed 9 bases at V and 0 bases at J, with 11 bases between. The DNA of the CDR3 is TGTGCCAGTATGCAGTACGTGAACACTGAAGCTTTCTTT. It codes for CASMQYVNTEAFF.

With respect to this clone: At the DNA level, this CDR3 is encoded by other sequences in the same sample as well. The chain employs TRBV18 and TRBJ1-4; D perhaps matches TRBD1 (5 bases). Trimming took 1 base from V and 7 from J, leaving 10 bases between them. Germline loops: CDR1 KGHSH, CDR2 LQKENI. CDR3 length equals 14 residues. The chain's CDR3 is CASSPRGGSEKLFF. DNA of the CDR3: TGTGCCAGCTCACCACGGGGGGGGAGTGAAAAACTGTTTTTT.

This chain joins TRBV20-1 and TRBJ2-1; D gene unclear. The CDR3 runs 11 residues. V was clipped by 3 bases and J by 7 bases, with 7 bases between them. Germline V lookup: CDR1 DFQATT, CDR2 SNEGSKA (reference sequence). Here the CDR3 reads CSARLRNEQFF. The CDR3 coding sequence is TGCAGTGCTAGGCTCAGAAATGAGCAGTTCTTC.

The CDR3 spells CASSVESRQGTNTEAFF. The CDR3 DNA reads as TGTGCCAGCAGCGTAGAAAGTCGACAGGGGACGAACACTGAAGCTTTCTTT. The chain employs TRBV9 and TRBJ1-1; 8 positions match TRBD1. Germline assignment: CDR1 SGDLS and CDR2 YYNGEE. V lost 0 bases to trimming and J lost 1 base; unmatched junction nucleotides: 8. This CDR3 region has 17 residues. Supplemented by reference TRBV9 and TRBJ1-1, the full variable domain reads DSGVTQTPKHLITATGQRVTLRCSPRSGDLSVYWYQQSLDQGLQFLIQYYNGEERAKGNILERFSAQQFPDLHSELNLSSLELGDSALYFCASSVESRQGTNTEAFFGQGTRLTVV.

The CDR3 DNA follows: TGTGCCAGCAGCTTGAGGGACACCAACGAGCAGTACTTC. It codes for CASSLRDTNEQYF. The rearrangement joins TRBV7-9 to TRBJ2-7; TRBD1 might be the D (6 bases). The CDR3 runs to 13 residues. Trimming took off 3 bases at V and 5 bases at J, with 11 bases between the two ends. The germline gives CDR1 SEHNR, CDR2 FQNEAQ (reference sequence).

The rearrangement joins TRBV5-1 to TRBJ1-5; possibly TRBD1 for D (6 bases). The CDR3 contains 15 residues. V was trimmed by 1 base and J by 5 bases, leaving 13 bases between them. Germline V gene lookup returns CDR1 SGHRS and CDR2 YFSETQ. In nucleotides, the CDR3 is TGCGCCAGCAGCTTGTTACCAGGGGTTGATCAGCCCCAGCATTTT. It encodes CASSLLPGVDQPQHF.

CDR3 amino acids: CASSGGTSGHKVYEQYF. Here the CDR3 DNA reads TGTGCCAGCAGCGGCGGGACTAGCGGCCACAAAGTTTACGAGCAGTACTTC. The J gene is TRBJ2-7, the V gene TRBV6-2 or TRBV6-3; 11 nucleotides agree with TRBD2. Looked up from germline, CDR1 is MNHEY and CDR2 is SVGEGT. V dropped 6 bases and J dropped 4; count of bases not matched to a gene: 14. This CDR3 contains 17 residues.

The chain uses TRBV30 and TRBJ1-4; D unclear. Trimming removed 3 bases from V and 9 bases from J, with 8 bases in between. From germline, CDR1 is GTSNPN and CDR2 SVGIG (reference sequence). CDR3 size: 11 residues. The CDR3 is CAWSVSQKLFF. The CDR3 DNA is TGTGCCTGGAGCGTCTCCCAAAAACTGTTTTTT.

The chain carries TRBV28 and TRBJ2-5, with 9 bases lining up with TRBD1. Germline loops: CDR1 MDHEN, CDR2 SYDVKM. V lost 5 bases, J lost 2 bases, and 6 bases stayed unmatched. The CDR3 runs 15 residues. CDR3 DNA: TGTGCCAGCAGTCCCGGGACAGGGTATCAAGAGACCCAGTACTTC. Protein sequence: CASSPGTGYQETQYF.

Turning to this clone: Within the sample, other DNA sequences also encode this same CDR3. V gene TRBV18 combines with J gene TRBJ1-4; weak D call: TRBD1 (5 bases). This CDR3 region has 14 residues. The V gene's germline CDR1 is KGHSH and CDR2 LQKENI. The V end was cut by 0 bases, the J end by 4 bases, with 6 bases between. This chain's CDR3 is CASSPPGGNEKLFF. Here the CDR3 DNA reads TGTGCCAGCTCACCACCGGGGGGTAATGAAAAACTGTTTTTT.

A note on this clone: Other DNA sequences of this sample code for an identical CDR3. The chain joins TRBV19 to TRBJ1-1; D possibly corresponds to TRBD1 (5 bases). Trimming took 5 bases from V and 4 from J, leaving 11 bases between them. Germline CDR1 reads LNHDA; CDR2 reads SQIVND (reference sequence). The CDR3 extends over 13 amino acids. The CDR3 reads CASSLGGGTEAFF. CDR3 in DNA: TGTGCCAGTAGTTTGGGGGGAGGCACTGAAGCTTTCTTT.

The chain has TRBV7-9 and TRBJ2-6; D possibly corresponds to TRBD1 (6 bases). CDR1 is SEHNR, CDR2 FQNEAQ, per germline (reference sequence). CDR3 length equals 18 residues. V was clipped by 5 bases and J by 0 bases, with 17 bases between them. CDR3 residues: CASSPTHRDTSGANVLTF. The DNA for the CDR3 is TGTGCCAGCAGCCCAACCCACCGGGACACCTCTGGGGCCAACGTCCTGACTTTC.

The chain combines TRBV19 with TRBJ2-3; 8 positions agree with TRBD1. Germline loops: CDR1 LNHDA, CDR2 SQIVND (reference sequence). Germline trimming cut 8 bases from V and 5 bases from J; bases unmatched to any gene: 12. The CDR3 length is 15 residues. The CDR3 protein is CASSGTGAAGDTQYF. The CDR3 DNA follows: TGTGCCAGTTCCGGGACAGGCGCCGCTGGAGATACGCAGTATTTT.

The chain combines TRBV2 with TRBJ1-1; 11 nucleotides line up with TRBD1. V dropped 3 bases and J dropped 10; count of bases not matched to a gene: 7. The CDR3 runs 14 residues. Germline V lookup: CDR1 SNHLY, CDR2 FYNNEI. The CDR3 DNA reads TGTGCCAGCAGTGAGGACAGGGGGCCGGGAGGAGCTTTCTTT. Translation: CASSEDRGPGGAFF.

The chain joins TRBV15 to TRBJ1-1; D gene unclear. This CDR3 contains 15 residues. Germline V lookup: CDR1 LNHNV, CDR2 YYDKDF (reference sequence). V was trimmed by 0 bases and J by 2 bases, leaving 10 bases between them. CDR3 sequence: CATSRDPPLNTEAFF. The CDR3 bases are TGTGCCACCAGCAGAGATCCCCCGTTAAACACTGAAGCTTTCTTT. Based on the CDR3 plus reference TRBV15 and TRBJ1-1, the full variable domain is DAMVIQNPRYQVTQFGKPVTLSCSQTLNHNVMYWYQQKSSQAPKLLFHYYDKDFNNEADTPDNFQSRRPNTSFCFLDIRSPGLGDTAMYLCATSRDPPLNTEAFFGQGTRLTVV.

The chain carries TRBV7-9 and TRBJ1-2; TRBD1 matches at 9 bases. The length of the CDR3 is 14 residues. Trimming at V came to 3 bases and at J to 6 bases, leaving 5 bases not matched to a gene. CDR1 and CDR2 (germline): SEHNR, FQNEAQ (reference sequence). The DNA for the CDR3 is TGTGCCAGCAGCTTCTCACAGGGGGCACATGGCTACACCTTC. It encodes CASSFSQGAHGYTF.

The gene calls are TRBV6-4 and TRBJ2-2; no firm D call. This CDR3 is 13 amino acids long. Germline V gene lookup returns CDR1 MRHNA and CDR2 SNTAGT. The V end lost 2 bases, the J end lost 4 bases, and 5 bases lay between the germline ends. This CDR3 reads CASSDLSTGELFF. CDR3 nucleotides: TGTGCCAGCAGTGACCTATCCACCGGGGAGCTGTTTTTT.

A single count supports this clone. DNA for the CDR3: TGTGCCACTAAGATGGAGGCAGGGGTAGATACGCAGTATTTT. This encodes CATKMEAGVDTQYF. The V call is TRBV19, the J call TRBJ2-3, with a tentative D call TRBD1 (6 bases). Trimming pared 10 bases from V and 5 bases from J, leaving 19 bases between. This CDR3 region has 14 residues. CDR1 and CDR2 (germline): LNHDA, SQIVND (reference sequence).

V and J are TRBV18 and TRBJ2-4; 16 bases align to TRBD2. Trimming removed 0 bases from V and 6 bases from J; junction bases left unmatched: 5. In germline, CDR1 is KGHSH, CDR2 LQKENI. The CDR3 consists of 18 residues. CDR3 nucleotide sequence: TGTGCCAGCTCACCACCGGGACTAGCGGGAGGGTCGGCAAACATTCAGTACTTC. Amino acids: CASSPPGLAGGSANIQYF.